The next 24 T cell receptor beta chains were all read from a single sample in a study of T-cell memory formation after mild COVID-19. Using its own MiXCR run on the 5' RACE reads, TCRdb lists one record per CDR3 protein. The sample has approximately 180,000 distinct CDR3 sequences, approximately 16% seen once. The sequenced sample consisted of PBMCs or a T cell subset sorted from them (not recorded which). These receptors all come from an adult woman who had mild COVID-19 (a few samples of this study predate the infection). Cell type and time point are not known.

The CDR3 loop is CASSQGLANTGELFF. CDR3 DNA sequence: TGTGCCAGCAGCCAAGGACTAGCAAACACCGGGGAGCTGTTTTTT. The rearrangement links TRBV3-1 to TRBJ2-2; TRBD2 aligns across 7 bases. CDR1 and CDR2 from the germline V gene are LGHDT and YNNKEL (reference sequence). This CDR3 has 15 residues. V was clipped by 1 base and J by 2 bases; unmatched bases: 1. Together with reference TRBV3-1 and TRBJ2-2, the CDR3 gives the full variable domain: DTAVSQTPKYLVTQMGNDKSIKCEQNLGHDTMYWYKQDSKKFLKIMFSYNNKELIINETVPNRFSPKSPDKAHLNLHINSLELGDSAVYFCASSQGLANTGELFFGEGSRLTVL.

This clonotype was detected a few times. The V and J genes are TRBV20-1 and TRBJ2-1; D gene ambiguous. With 6 bases removed from V and 0 bases from J, the gap between germline ends came to 15 bases. Looked up from germline, CDR1 is DFQATT and CDR2 is SNEGSKA (reference sequence). The CDR3 contains 15 residues. In DNA form, the CDR3 reads TGCAGTGCGTCGACCCATTCAAGCTCCTACAATGAGCAGTTCTTC. Translating it yields CSASTHSSSYNEQFF.

Only a few counts were recorded for this clonotype. V and J are TRBV7-9 and TRBJ1-3; 7 bases fit TRBD1. Germline V gene sequence: CDR1 SEHNR, CDR2 FQNEAQ (reference sequence). The CDR3 spans 15 residues. V trimming: 4 bases; J trimming: 2 bases; junction bases outside the gene matches: 5. The CDR3 DNA reads as TGTGCCAGCAGCTCGTCCGGGACAGCTGGAAACACCATATATTTT. It encodes CASSSSGTAGNTIYF.

The chain employs TRBV7-9 and TRBJ1-5; D not certain. CDR1 and CDR2 from the germline V gene are SEHNR and FQNEAQ (reference sequence). The CDR3 runs to 17 residues. V was pared by 5 bases and J by 2 bases, with 19 bases between. CDR3: CASSGNLAGVGNQPQHF. CDR3 in DNA: TGTGCCAGCAGCGGGAACCTGGCTGGGGTGGGCAATCAGCCCCAGCATTTT.

The chain has TRBV12-3 or TRBV12-4 and TRBJ2-3, with 8 nucleotides matching TRBD2. Trimming cost V 6 bases and J 7 bases; bases outside gene matches: 15. The CDR3 contains 16 residues. CDR3 protein: CASSVPTSAQRNTQYF. The CDR3 DNA sequence: TGTGCCAGCAGCGTACCGACTAGCGCCCAACGAAATACGCAGTATTTT.

The J gene is TRBJ2-3, the V gene TRBV11-2, with 8 bases identical to TRBD2. This CDR3 is built from 16 residues. Germline assignment: CDR1 SGHAT and CDR2 FQNNGV. V shed 4 bases and J 0 bases; nucleotides not matched to a gene: 6. This CDR3 reads CASSSLAGGSTDTQYF. CDR3 sequence (DNA): TGTGCCAGCAGCTCACTGGCGGGGGGCAGCACAGATACGCAGTATTTT.

This clonotype has just a few counts. The chain employs TRBV19 and TRBJ2-1; 10 bases align to TRBD1. This CDR3 region has 17 residues. The germline CDR1 and CDR2 sequences are LNHDA and SQIVND (reference sequence). With 5 bases clipped from V and 7 bases from J, the junction kept 14 bases outside the gene matches. The CDR3, as DNA: TGTGCCAGTAGTCCAAGAAATCCGGGACAGGGGACGAATGAGCAGTTCTTC. As protein: CASSPRNPGQGTNEQFF.

The chain joins TRBV2 to TRBJ2-7; perhaps TRBD1 as D (7 bases). V was pared by 2 bases and J by 3 bases, with 14 bases between. This CDR3 is built from 15 residues. CDR1 is SNHLY and CDR2 is FYNNEI in the germline V gene. This chain's CDR3 is CASSERGRDRYEQYF. In nucleotides, the CDR3 is TGTGCCAGCAGTGAAAGGGGGCGGGACCGCTACGAGCAGTACTTC.

This chain links TRBV7-6 with TRBJ2-6; perhaps TRBD1 as D (6 bases). The CDR3 extends over 18 amino acids. V lost 5 bases to trimming and J lost 0 bases, with 17 bases between them. Germline V gene sequence: CDR1 SGHVS, CDR2 FNYEAQ. The CDR3 loop reads CASSAGQISRSGANVLTF. The CDR3 DNA reads as TGTGCCAGCAGCGCCGGACAGATTAGCCGCTCTGGGGCCAACGTCCTGACTTTC.

Turning to this clonotype: A much larger clonotype is one base distant, so this may be a read error. The chain joins TRBV7-8 to TRBJ2-1; 9 nucleotides line up with TRBD2. CDR3 length: 16 residues. Germline V gene lookup returns CDR1 SGHVS and CDR2 FQNEAQ. CDR3 region: CASSPGGGGLKNGQFF. The CDR3 DNA reads as TGTGCCAGCAGCCCTGGCGGGGGGGGCCTGAAGAATGGGCAGTTCTTC.

This clonotype appeared a few times. The rearrangement links TRBV10-3 to TRBJ2-5; D not resolved. Germline CDR1 ENHRY, CDR2 SYGVKD. V lost 8 bases to trimming and J lost 4 bases, with 11 bases between them. There are 12 residues in the CDR3. In DNA form, the CDR3 reads TGTGCCATCGGACCAGTCCCAGAGACCCAGTACTTC. This gives the protein CAIGPVPETQYF.

The gene calls are TRBV12-3 or TRBV12-4 and TRBJ1-2, with a possible D match to TRBD1 (5 bases). With 4 bases removed from V and 4 bases from J, the gap between germline ends came to 10 bases. This CDR3 has 13 residues. This CDR3 is CASSSDSRYGYTF. The CDR3 DNA follows: TGTGCCAGCAGTTCAGACAGTCGCTATGGCTACACCTTC.

The chain employs TRBV3-1 and TRBJ1-2, with D hard to call. This CDR3 has 13 amino acids. Germline lookup yields CDR1 LGHDT and CDR2 YNNKEL (reference sequence). Between the trimmed V and J ends, which lost 1 base and 2 bases, there was a span of 5 bases. In nucleotides, the CDR3 is TGTGCCAGCAGCCAAGGGGCGAACTATGGCTACACCTTC. As protein: CASSQGANYGYTF.

The chain has TRBV5-4 and TRBJ2-3; tentatively, D is TRBD2 (6 bases). The CDR3 sequence is 16 residues long. The V end was cut by 3 bases, the J end by 3 bases, with 17 bases between. Germline V gene data show CDR1 as SGHNT and CDR2 as YYREEE (reference sequence). The DNA for the CDR3 is TGTGCCAGCAGCTCGAGGGCGGGAAGGGCGACAGATACGCAGTATTTT. Amino acid sequence: CASSSRAGRATDTQYF.

This clonotype came up a few times. This sequence joins TRBV7-2 and TRBJ1-2; TRBD1 matches at 7 bases. V trimming: 6 bases; J trimming: 8 bases; junction bases outside the gene matches: 9. The CDR3 length is 13 residues. From germline, CDR1 is SGHTA and CDR2 FQGNSA. CDR3 protein: CASRQGFPSGYTF. CDR3 DNA: TGTGCCAGCAGACAGGGGTTTCCCTCGGGCTACACCTTC.

The chain uses TRBV2 and TRBJ2-1; D is ambiguous. The germline V gene has CDR1 SNHLY and CDR2 FYNNEI. V was trimmed by 8 bases and J by 8 bases, leaving 4 bases between them. The CDR3 spans 9 residues. The CDR3 coding sequence is TGTGCCAGCGGGTATGAGCAGTTCTTC. Protein sequence: CASGYEQFF.

The chain uses TRBV27 and TRBJ2-7; D unresolved. Trimming cost V 7 bases and J 1 base, with 20 bases left between them. CDR3 length equals 16 residues. Germline assignment: CDR1 MNHEY and CDR2 SMNVEV (reference sequence). The CDR3 here is CASTLRYTESSYEQYF. CDR3 coding DNA: TGTGCCAGCACCTTGAGGTATACGGAATCGTCCTACGAGCAGTACTTC.

V and J are TRBV24-1 and TRBJ2-1, with D perhaps TRBD1 or TRBD2 (5 bases each). The CDR3 runs to 14 residues. Germline CDR1 is KGHDR and CDR2 is SFDVKD. Between the trimmed V and J ends, which lost 10 bases and 1 base, there was a span of 13 bases. The CDR3 sequence: CATRGAGSYNEQFF. The CDR3 region has the DNA TGTGCCACTAGAGGGGCCGGGTCCTACAATGAGCAGTTCTTC.

The sample holds a few counts of this clonotype. The chain links TRBV7-3 to TRBJ2-7; 10 bases are a match to TRBD2. The CDR3 is 16 residues long. Unmatched junction bases numbered 7, after V lost 3 bases and J lost 2 bases. From germline, CDR1 is SGHTA and CDR2 FQGTGA. The CDR3: CASSFSSGRIPYEQYF. The CDR3 bases are TGTGCCAGCAGCTTCTCTAGCGGGAGAATCCCCTACGAGCAGTACTTC.

The sample holds many counts of this clonotype. The rearrangement links TRBV3-1 to TRBJ2-7; D is undetermined. This CDR3 spans 11 amino acids. The V end was cut by 2 bases, the J end by 1 base, with 0 bases between. CDR1 and CDR2 from the germline V gene are LGHDT and YNNKEL (reference sequence). CDR3 sequence reads: CASSQSYEQYF. The DNA for the CDR3 is TGTGCCAGCAGCCAATCCTACGAGCAGTACTTC.

This clonotype was counted between two and nine times. This chain uses TRBV10-3 with TRBJ2-5; TRBD2 agrees at 11 bases. Trimming removed 10 bases from V and 4 bases from J; junction bases left unmatched: 5. The CDR3 runs 13 residues. Looked up from germline, CDR1 is ENHRY and CDR2 is SYGVKD. For the CDR3, the DNA is TGTGCCACGGGACTAGCGGAAGGAGAGACCCAGTACTTC. It encodes CATGLAEGETQYF.

The V and J genes are TRBV19 and TRBJ1-1; TRBD1 might be the D (6 bases). Germline V gene data show CDR1 as LNHDA and CDR2 as SQIVND (reference sequence). Trimming shortened V by 2 bases and J by 5 bases, and 9 bases separated the two germline ends. The CDR3 length is 13 residues. The CDR3 DNA is TGTGCCAGTAGTATAACCCAGGGGACTGAAGCTTTCTTT. This sequence encodes CASSITQGTEAFF.

This clonotype was observed a handful of times. The chain employs TRBV6-5 and TRBJ2-1, with 14 bases matching TRBD2. The CDR3 loop spans 16 amino acids. The V segment lost 6 bases and the J segment 7 bases; nucleotides outside the gene matches: 8. Per the germline V gene, CDR1 is MNHEY and CDR2 is SVGAGI. The CDR3 DNA reads TGTGCCAGCAGAGCCAAGGGACTAGCGGGAGTTAATGAGCAGTTCTTC. It specifies CASRAKGLAGVNEQFF.

The V and J genes are TRBV5-1 and TRBJ1-2, with D uncertain. Germline V lookup: CDR1 SGHRS, CDR2 YFSETQ. CDR3 length: 13 amino acids. V shed 0 bases and J shed 3 bases, with 6 bases lying between them. The CDR3 DNA is TGCGCCAGCAGCTTGGTCGTCGACTATGGCTACACCTTC. Protein sequence: CASSLVVDYGYTF.